There are a few counts of the clone carrying this TCR beta chain. The target antigen is unknown. Arm-PCR of CDR3 regions with iRepertoire HTBI primers generated TCR beta libraries. In TCRdb, the multiplex PCR reads were re-called with MiXCR into one record per CDR3 protein. The sample consists of roughly 380,000 distinct CDR3 sequences, 15% to 20% of them appearing once. The sample belongs to a study of regulatory T cells in long-lasting Graves disease. The study, taken as a whole, reports: Favoring TRBV28, TRBJ1-2 and TRBJ2-5 was a feature seen in persistent disease. TCR diversity in persistent Graves' patients was below that of newly diagnosed ones.

Time point given: newly diagnosed GD, antithyroid drugs for less than 3 months. Generation of the TCR library employed RNA extracted from PBMCs. V shed 4 bases and J shed 4 bases, with 14 bases lying between them. The CDR3 is made up of 14 amino acids. Germline-derived CDR1 and CDR2 are SGHRS and YFSETQ. This same sample was also part of a study on T cells in Graves' hyperthyroidism and ophthalmopathy. That publication notes: Those with hyperthyroidism were 18 to 65 years old, newly diagnosed, and ill for under 2 months.

Sequences were derived from peripheral blood mononuclear cells (PBMCs), sampled at new diagnosis, from a patient treated with antithyroid drugs. The chain uses TRBV5-1 and TRBJ2-5; weak D call: TRBD2 (5 bases). The clonotype originates from a man aged 35 to 55 with Graves disease. The CDR3 loop reads CASSPGQAGETQYF. The CDR3 region has the DNA TGCGCCAGCAGCCCCGGGCAGGCGGGAGAGACCCAGTACTTC. Full variable domain (remainder filled in from reference TRBV5-1 and TRBJ2-5): KAGVTQTPRYLIKTRGQQVTLSCSPISGHRSVSWYQQTPGQGLQFLFEYFSETQRNKGNFPGRFSGRQFSNSRSEMNVSTLELGDSALYLCASSPGQAGETQYFGPGTRLLVL.